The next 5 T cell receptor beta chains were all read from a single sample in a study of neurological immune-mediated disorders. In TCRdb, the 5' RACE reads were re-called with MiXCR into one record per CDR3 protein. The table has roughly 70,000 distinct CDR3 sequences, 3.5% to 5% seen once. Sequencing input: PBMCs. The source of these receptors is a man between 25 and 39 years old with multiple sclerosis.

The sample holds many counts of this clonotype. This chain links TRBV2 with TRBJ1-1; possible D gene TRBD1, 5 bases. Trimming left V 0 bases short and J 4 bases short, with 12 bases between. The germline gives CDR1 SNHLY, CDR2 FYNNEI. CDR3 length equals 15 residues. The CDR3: CASSEARGVGTEAFF. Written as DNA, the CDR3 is TGTGCCAGCAGTGAAGCGCGGGGGGTTGGCACTGAAGCTTTCTTT.

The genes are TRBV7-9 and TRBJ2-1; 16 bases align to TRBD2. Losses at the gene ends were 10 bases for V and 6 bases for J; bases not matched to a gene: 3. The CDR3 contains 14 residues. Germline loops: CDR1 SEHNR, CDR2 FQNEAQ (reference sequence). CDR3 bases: TGTGCCACCGGGACTAGCGGGGGGGCCAATGAGCAGTTCTTC. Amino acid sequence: CATGTSGGANEQFF.

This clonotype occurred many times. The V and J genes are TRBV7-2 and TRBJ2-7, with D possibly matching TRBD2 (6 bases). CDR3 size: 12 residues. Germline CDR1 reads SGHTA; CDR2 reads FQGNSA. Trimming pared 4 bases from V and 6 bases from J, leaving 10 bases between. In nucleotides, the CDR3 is TGTGCCAGCAGCTCAAGCGGGCCCGAGCAGTACTTC. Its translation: CASSSSGPEQYF.

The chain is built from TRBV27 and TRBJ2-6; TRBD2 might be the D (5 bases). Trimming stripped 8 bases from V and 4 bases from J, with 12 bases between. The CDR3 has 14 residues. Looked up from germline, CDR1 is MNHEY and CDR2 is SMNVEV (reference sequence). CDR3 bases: TGTGCCAGCGGACTCCGTAGGGGGGCCAACGTCCTGACTTTC. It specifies CASGLRRGANVLTF.

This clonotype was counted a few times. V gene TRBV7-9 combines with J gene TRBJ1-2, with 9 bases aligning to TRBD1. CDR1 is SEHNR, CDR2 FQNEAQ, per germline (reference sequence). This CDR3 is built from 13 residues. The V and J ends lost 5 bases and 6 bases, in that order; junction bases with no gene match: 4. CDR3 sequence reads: CASSPGTGHGYTF. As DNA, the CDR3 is TGTGCCAGCAGCCCCGGGACAGGGCATGGCTACACCTTC.